Reported below is one T cell receptor (beta chain). The antigen is unknown. This specimen includes other DNA sequences encoding the same CDR3. This record belongs to a study of lymphopenia after photon versus proton radiotherapy. The study's findings and limits: Post-nadir diversity loss with photons came from oligoclonal expansion, particularly CD8+ Temra cells.

With 3 bases removed from V and 3 bases from J, the gap between germline ends came to 1 base. The CDR3 totals 11 residues. The germline CDR1 and CDR2 sequences are SGHVS and FQNEAQ. Method: immunoSEQ multiplex PCR; TCRdb's copy keeps in-frame clones and lacks some. The sample consists of about 40,000 clones, about 86% of them appearing once. The V and J genes are TRBV7-8 and TRBJ2-3; D uncertain. This TCR came from an older woman with pancreatic cancer. Some clones in this sample may be carry-over from other donors' samples. The sample consisted of peripheral blood, taken from a patient treated with proton-based radiotherapy. As DNA, the CDR3 is TGTGCCAGCAGCTTGACAGATACGCAGTATTTT. Its protein is CASSLTDTQYF.